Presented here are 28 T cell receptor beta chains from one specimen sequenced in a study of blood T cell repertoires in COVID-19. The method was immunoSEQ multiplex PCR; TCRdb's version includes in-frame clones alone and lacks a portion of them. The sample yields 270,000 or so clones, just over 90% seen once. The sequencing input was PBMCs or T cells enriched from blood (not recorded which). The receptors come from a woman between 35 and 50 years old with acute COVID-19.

The DNA for the CDR3 is TGTGCCAGCACCGTCGACACCTTGAACACTGAAGCTTTCTTT. As protein: CASTVDTLNTEAFF. The chain has TRBV7-9 and TRBJ1-1; no clear D. The CDR3 has 14 residues. CDR1 is SEHNR and CDR2 is FQNEAQ in the germline V gene (reference sequence). The V end lost 7 bases, the J end lost 0 bases, and 12 bases lay between the germline ends.

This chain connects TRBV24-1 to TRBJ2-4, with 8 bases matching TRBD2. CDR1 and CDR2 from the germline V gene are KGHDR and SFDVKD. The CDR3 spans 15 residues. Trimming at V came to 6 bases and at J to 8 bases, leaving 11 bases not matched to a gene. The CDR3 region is CATSPRRGAGDIQYF. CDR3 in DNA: TGTGCCACCAGTCCCCGGCGGGGGGCTGGGGACATTCAGTACTTC.

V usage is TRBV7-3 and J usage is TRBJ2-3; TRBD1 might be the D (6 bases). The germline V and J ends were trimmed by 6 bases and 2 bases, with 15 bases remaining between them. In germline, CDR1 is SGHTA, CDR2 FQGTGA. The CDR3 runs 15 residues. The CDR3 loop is CASSPGAAHTDTQYF. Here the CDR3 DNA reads TGTGCCAGCAGTCCAGGGGCGGCCCACACAGATACGCAGTATTTT.

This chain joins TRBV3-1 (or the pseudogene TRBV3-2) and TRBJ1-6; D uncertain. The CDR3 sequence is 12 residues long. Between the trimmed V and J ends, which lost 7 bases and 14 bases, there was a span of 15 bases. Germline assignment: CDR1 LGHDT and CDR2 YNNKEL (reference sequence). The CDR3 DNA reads TGTGCCAGCACCGACCCTTACGGGGCCCTCCACTTT. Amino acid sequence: CASTDPYGALHF.

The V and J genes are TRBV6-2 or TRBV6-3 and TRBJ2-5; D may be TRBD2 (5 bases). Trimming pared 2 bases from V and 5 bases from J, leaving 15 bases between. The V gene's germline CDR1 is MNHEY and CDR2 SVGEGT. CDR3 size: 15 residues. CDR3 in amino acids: CASSYPEERGETQYF. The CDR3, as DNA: TGTGCCAGCAGTTACCCAGAGGAGAGAGGGGAGACCCAGTACTTC.

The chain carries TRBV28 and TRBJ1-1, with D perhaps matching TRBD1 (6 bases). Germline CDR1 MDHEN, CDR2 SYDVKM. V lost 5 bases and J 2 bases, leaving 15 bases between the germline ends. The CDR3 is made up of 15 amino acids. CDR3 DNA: TGTGCCAGCAGTAATGCCGCCAGGGGCAACACTGAAGCTTTCTTT. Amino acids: CASSNAARGNTEAFF.

CDR3 sequence: CASSVDNGRGGHRDTQYF. For the CDR3, the DNA is TGTGCCAGCAGCGTAGACAATGGACGGGGGGGCCATCGAGATACGCAGTATTTT. The rearrangement joins TRBV9 to TRBJ2-3; TRBD2 matches 8 bases. J gave up 5 bases and V 0 bases, and 14 bases lay outside the gene matches. Germline CDR1 SGDLS, CDR2 YYNGEE. The CDR3 runs to 18 residues. The full variable domain, in which reference TRBV9 and TRBJ2-3 provide the parts outside the CDR3, is DSGVTQTPKHLITATGQRVTLRCSPRSGDLSVYWYQQSLDQGLQFLIQYYNGEERAKGNILERFSAQQFPDLHSELNLSSLELGDSALYFCASSVDNGRGGHRDTQYFGPGTRLTVL.

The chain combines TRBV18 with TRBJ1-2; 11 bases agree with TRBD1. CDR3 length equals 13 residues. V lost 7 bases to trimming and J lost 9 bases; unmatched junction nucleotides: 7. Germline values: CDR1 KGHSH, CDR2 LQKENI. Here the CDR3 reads CASLPGTGGRYTF. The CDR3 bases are TGTGCCAGCTTACCCGGGACAGGGGGTCGCTACACCTTC.

CDR3 amino acids: CASSWELAGGFYNEQFF. The CDR3, as DNA: TGTGCCAGCAGCTGGGAACTTGCGGGAGGGTTCTACAATGAGCAGTTCTTC. The chain is built from TRBV11-3 and TRBJ2-1; 9 bases are a match to TRBD2. This CDR3 is 17 amino acids long. The trim removed 4 bases at V and 3 bases at J, leaving 10 bases unmatched. The germline V gene encodes CDR1 SGHNT and CDR2 YENEEA. Full variable domain (remainder filled in from reference TRBV11-3 and TRBJ2-1): EAGVVQSPRYKIIEKKQPVAFWCNPISGHNTLYWYLQNLGQGPELLIRYENEEAVDDSQLPKDRFSAERLKGVDSTLKIQPAELGDSAVYLCASSWELAGGFYNEQFFGPGTRLTVL.

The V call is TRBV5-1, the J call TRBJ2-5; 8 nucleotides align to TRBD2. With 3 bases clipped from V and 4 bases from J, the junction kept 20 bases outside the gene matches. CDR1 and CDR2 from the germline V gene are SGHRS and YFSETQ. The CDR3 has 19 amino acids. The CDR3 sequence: CASSSNFDPSGGALETQYF. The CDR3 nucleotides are TGCGCCAGCAGCTCCAACTTTGATCCTTCCGGGGGGGCATTAGAGACCCAGTACTTC.

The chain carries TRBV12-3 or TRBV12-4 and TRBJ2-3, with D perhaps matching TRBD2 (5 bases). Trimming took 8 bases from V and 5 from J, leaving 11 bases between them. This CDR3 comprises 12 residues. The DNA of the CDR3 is TGTGCCAGCGGATACAGCGGAGATACGCAGTATTTT. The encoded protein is CASGYSGDTQYF.

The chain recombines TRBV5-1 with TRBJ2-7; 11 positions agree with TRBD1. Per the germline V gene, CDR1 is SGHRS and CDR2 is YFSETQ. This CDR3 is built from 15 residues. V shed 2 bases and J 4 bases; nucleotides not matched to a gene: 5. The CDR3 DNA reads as TGCGCCAGCAGCTTCGGGACAGGGGGTTTGTACGAGCAGTACTTC. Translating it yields CASSFGTGGLYEQYF. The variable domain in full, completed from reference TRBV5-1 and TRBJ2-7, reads KAGVTQTPRYLIKTRGQQVTLSCSPISGHRSVSWYQQTPGQGLQFLFEYFSETQRNKGNFPGRFSGRQFSNSRSEMNVSTLELGDSALYLCASSFGTGGLYEQYFGPGTRLTVT.

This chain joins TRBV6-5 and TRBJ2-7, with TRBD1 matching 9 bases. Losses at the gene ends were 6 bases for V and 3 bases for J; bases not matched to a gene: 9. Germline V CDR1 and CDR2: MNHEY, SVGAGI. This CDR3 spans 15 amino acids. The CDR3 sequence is CASRNRGRLGYEQYF. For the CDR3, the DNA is TGTGCCAGCAGGAACAGGGGGCGCCTAGGCTACGAGCAGTACTTC.

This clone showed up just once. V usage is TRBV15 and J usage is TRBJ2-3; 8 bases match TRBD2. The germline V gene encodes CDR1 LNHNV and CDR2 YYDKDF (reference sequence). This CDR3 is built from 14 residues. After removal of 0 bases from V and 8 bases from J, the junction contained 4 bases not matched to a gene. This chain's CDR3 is CATSRDGGASTQYF. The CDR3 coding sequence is TGTGCCACCAGCAGAGACGGGGGGGCTAGTACGCAGTATTTT.

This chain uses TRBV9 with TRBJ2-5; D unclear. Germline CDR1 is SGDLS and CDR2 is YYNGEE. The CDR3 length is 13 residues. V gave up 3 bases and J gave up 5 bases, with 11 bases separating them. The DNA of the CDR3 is TGTGCCAGCAGCGCGGCTAGTCTGGAGACCCAGTACTTC. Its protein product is CASSAASLETQYF.

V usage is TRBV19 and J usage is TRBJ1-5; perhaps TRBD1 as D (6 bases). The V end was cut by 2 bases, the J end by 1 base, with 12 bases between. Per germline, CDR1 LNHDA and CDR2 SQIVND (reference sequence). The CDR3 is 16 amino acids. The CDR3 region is CASSIKGTTSNQPQHF. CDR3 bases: TGTGCCAGTAGTATAAAGGGGACAACGAGCAATCAGCCCCAGCATTTT.

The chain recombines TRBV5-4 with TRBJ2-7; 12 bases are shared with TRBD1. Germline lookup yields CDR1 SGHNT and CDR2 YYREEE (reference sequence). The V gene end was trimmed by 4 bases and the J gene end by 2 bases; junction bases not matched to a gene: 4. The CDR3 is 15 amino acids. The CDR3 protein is CASSPGTGGPYEQYF. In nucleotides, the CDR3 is TGTGCCAGCAGCCCAGGGACAGGGGGCCCCTACGAGCAGTACTTC.

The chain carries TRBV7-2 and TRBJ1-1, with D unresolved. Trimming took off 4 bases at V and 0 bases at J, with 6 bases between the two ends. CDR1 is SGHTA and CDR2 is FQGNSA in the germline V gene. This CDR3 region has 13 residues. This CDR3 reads CASSYGMNTEAFF. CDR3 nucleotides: TGTGCCAGCAGCTACGGGATGAACACTGAAGCTTTCTTT.

This chain's CDR3 is CASSLYTGRGTEAFF. The CDR3 DNA is TGTGCCAGCAGTTTATATACAGGGAGGGGGACTGAAGCTTTCTTT. The V gene is TRBV27, the J gene TRBJ1-1; maybe TRBD1 (6 bases). The CDR3 is made up of 15 amino acids. In germline, CDR1 is MNHEY, CDR2 SMNVEV (reference sequence). Trimming shortened V by 1 base and J by 5 bases, and 14 bases separated the two germline ends.

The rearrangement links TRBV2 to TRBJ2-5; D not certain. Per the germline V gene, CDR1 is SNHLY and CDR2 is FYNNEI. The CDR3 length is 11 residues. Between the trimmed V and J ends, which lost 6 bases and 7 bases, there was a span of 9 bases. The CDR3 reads CASSRTGTQYF. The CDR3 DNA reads TGTGCCAGCAGCCGCACGGGGACCCAGTACTTC.

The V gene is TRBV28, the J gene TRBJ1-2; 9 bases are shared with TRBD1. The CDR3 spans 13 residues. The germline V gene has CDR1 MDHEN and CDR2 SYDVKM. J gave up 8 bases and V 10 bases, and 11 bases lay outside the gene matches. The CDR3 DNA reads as TGTGCCACTCACCGGGACAGGGTCGAAGGCTACACCTTC. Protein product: CATHRDRVEGYTF.

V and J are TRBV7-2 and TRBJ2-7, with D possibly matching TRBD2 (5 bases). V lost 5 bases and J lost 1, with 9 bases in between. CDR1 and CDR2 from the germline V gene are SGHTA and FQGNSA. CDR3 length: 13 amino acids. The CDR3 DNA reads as TGTGCCAGCAGCCCCGGACTGTCCTACGAGCAGTACTTC. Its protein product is CASSPGLSYEQYF. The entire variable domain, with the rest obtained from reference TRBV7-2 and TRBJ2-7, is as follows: GAGVSQSPSNKVTEKGKDVELRCDPISGHTALYWYRQSLGQGLEFLIYFQGNSAPDKSGLPSDRFSAERTGGSVSTLTIQRTQQEDSAVYLCASSPGLSYEQYFGPGTRLTVT.

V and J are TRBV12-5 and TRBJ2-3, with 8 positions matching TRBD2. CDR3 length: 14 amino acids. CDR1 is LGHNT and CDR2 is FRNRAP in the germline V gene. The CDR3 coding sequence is TGTGCCACTCCAATTAGCGGGGGCACAGATACGCAGTATTTT. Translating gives CATPISGGTDTQYF.

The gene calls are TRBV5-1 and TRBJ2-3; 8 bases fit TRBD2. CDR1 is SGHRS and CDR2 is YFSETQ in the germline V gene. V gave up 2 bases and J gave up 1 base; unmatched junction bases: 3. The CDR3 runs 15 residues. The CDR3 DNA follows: TGCGCCAGCAGCTTACTAGCGGACGGCACAGATACGCAGTATTTT. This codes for CASSLLADGTDTQYF.

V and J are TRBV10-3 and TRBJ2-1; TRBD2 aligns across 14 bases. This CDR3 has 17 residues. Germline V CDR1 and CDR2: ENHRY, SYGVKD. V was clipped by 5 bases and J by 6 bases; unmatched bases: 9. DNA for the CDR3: TGTGCCATCAGTAGGACTAGCGGGGGGCAGGTAGGCAATGAGCAGTTCTTC. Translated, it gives CAISRTSGGQVGNEQFF.

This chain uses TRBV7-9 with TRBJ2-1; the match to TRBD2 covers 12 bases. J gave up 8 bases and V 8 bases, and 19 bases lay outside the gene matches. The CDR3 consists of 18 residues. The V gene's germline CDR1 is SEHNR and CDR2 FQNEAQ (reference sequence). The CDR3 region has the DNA TGTGCCAGCTCCTCCCCGGTCGAATCTAGCGGGAGGGTGTATGAGCAGTTCTTC. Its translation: CASSSPVESSGRVYEQFF. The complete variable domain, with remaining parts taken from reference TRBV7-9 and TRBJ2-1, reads DTGVSQNPRHKITKRGQNVTFRCDPISEHNRLYWYRQTLGQGPEFLTYFQNEAQLEKSRLLSDRFSAERPKGSFSTLEIQRTEQGDSAMYLCASSSPVESSGRVYEQFFGPGTRLTVL.

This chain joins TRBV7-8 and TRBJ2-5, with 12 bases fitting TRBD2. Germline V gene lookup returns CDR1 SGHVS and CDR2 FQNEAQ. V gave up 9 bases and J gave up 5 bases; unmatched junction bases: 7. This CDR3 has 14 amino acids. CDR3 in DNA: TGTGCCAGTTCTAGCGGGGGGGCGTTCGAGACCCAGTACTTC. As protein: CASSSGGAFETQYF.

The CDR3 DNA reads TGTGCCAGCAGCTCCCGAACAGTAGGGGTTAGGATCGGGGAGCTGTTTTTT. Translated: CASSSRTVGVRIGELFF. The gene calls are TRBV5-6 and TRBJ2-2; tentative D call: TRBD1 (5 bases). V was cut by 3 bases and J by 7 bases, with 22 bases left in between. The length of the CDR3 is 17 residues. The germline CDR1 and CDR2 sequences are SGHDT and YYEEEE.